This T cell receptor (beta chain) was captured by sequencing in a study of shared clonotypes between healthy human individuals. Study results and limitations: The sharing of 4% to 5.5% of naive CD4 clonotypes was seen across a handful of donors.

In this sample, this clone turned up once. Its antigen is not known. Profiled with immunoSEQ multiplex PCR; TCRdb holds only in-frame clones, not every one. The data hold 110,000 or so clones, with around 68% observed a single time. Trimming cost V 1 base and J 2 bases, with 13 bases left between them. Germline CDR1 SEHNR, CDR2 FQNEAQ (reference sequence). CDR3 length equals 16 residues. The chain links TRBV7-9 to TRBJ2-3; TRBD2 is a possible D gene (6 bases). Input material: memory CD8+ T cells sorted from blood. Stated subset: CD45RO+ cells pooled with CCR7-negative TemRA cells. This receptor was taken from a woman aged 25 to 39 in good health. Here the CDR3 DNA reads TGTGCCAGCAGCTTAGGGGGTAGCGGAAACACAGATACGCAGTATTTT. It translates to CASSLGGSGNTDTQYF.